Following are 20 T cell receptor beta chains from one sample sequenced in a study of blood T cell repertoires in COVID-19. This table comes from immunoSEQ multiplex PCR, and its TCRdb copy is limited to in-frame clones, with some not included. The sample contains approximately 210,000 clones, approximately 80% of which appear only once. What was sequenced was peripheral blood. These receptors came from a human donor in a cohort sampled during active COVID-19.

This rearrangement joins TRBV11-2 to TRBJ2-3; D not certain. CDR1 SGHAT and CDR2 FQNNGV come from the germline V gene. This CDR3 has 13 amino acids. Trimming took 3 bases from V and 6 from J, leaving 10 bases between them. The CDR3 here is CASSFASSDTQYF. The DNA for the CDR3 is TGTGCCAGCAGCTTTGCTAGTTCGGATACGCAGTATTTT.

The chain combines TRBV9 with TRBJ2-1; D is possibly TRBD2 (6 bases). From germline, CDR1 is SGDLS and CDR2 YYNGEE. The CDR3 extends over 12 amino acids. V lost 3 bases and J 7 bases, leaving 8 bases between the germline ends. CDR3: CASSAGLNEQFF. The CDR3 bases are TGTGCCAGCAGCGCAGGACTAAATGAGCAGTTCTTC.

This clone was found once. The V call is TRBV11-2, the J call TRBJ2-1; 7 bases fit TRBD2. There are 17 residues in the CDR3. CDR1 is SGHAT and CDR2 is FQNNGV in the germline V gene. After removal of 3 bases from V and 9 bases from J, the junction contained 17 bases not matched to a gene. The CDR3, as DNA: TGTGCCAGCAGCTTGCCAGGGCAGCGGGGCCGAACGGCTGAGCAGTTCTTC. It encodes CASSLPGQRGRTAEQFF.

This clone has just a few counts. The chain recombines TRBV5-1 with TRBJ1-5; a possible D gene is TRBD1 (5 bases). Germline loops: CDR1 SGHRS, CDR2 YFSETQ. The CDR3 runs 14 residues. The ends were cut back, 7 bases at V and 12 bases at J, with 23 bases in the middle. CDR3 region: CASGRSTDLRLQHF. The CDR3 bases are TGCGCCAGCGGAAGGTCGACAGACCTTAGGCTCCAGCATTTT.

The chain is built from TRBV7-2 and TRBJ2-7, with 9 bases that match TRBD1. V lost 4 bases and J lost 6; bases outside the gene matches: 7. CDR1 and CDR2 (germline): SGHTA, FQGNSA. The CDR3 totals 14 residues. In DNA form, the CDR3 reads TGTGCCAGCAGCTCAGGGACAGGGTTGGGCGAGCAGTACTTC. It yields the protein CASSSGTGLGEQYF.

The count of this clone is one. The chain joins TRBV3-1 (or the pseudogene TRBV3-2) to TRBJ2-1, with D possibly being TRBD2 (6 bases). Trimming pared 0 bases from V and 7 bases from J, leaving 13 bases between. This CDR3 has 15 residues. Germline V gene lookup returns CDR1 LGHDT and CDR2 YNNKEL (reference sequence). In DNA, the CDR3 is TGTGCCAGCAGCCAAGACCGCGGGGTTTGGAATGAGCAGTTCTTC. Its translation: CASSQDRGVWNEQFF.

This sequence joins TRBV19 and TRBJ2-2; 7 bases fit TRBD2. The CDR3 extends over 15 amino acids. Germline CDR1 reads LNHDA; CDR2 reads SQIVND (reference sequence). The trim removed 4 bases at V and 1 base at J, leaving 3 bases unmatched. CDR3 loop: CASSTVAGNTGELFF. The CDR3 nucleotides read TGTGCCAGTAGTACGGTAGCGGGGAACACCGGGGAGCTGTTTTTT.

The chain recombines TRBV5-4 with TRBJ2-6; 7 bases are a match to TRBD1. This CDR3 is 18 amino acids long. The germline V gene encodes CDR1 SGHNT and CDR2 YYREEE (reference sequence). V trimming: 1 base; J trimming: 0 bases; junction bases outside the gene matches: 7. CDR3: CASSLLGTASSGANVLTF. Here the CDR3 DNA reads TGTGCCAGCAGCTTGTTGGGGACAGCGTCCTCTGGGGCCAACGTCCTGACTTTC.

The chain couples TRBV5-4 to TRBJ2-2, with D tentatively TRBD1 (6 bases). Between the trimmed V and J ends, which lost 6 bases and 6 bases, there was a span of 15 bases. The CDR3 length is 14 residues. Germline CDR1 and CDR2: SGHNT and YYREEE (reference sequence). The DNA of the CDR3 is TGTGCCAGCACCACACAGGGTCCGCCCGGGGAGCTGTTTTTT. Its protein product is CASTTQGPPGELFF. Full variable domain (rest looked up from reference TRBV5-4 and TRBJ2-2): ETGVTQSPTHLIKTRGQQVTLRCSSQSGHNTVSWYQQALGQGPQFIFQYYREEENGRGNFPPRFSGLQFPNYSSELNVNALELDDSALYLCASTTQGPPGELFFGEGSRLTVL.

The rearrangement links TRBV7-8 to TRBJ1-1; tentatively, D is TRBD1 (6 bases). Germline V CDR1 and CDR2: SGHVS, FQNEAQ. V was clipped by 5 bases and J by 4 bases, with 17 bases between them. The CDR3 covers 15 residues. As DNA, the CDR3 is TGTGCCAGCAGCCTAGTTCGGGGGGCGAGCACTGAAGCTTTCTTT. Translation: CASSLVRGASTEAFF.

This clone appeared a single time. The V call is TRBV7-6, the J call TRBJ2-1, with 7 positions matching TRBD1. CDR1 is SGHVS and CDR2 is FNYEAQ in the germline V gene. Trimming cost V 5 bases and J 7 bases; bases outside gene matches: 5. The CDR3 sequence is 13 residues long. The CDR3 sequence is CASSGYRGNEQFF. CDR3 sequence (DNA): TGTGCCAGCAGCGGATACAGGGGAAATGAGCAGTTCTTC.

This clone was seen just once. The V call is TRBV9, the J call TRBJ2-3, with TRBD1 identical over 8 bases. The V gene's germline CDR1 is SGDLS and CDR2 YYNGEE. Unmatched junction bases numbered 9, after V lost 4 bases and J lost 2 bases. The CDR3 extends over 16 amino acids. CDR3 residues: CASSLQGDAFTDTQYF. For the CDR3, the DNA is TGTGCCAGCAGCTTACAGGGGGACGCGTTCACAGATACGCAGTATTTT.

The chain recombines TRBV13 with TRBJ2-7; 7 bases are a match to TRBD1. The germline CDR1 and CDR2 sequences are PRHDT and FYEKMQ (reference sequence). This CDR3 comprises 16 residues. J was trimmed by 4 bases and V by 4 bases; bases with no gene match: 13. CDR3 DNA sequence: TGTGCCAGCAGCTCGCCCCGGGACAGAGAAAAATACGAGCAGTACTTC. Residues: CASSSPRDREKYEQYF.

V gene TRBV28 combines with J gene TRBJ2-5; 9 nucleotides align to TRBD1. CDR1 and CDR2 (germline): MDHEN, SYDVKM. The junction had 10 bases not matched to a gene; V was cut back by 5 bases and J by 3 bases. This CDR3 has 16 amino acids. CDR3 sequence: CASSALDRGVKETQYF. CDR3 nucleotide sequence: TGTGCCAGCAGTGCTCTGGACAGGGGAGTTAAAGAGACCCAGTACTTC.

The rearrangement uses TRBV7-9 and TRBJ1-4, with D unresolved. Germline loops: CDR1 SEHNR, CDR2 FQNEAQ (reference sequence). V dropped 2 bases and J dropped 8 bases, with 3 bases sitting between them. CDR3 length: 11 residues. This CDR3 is CASSLSEKLFF. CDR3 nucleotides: TGTGCCAGCAGCTTAAGCGAAAAACTGTTTTTT.

CDR3 amino acids: CASSQFSGRKDEQFF. CDR3 sequence (DNA): TGCGCCAGCAGCCAGTTCAGCGGGAGGAAGGATGAGCAGTTCTTC. The chain recombines TRBV4-1 with TRBJ2-1; 9 bases agree with TRBD2. J was trimmed by 8 bases and V by 3 bases; bases with no gene match: 8. The CDR3 loop spans 15 amino acids. Germline V gives CDR1 MGHRA, CDR2 YSYEKL.

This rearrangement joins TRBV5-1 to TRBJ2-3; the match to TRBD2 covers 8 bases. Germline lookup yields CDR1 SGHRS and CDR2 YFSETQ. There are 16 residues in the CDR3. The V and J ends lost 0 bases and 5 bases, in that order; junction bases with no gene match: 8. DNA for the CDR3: TGCGCCAGCAGCTTGGAGACGGGAGGGAGGGGAGATACGCAGTATTTT. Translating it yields CASSLETGGRGDTQYF.

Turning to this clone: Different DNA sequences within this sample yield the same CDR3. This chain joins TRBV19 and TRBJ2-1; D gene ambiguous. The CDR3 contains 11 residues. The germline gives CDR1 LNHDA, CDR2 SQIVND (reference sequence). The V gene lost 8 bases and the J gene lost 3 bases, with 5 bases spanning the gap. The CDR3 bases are TGTGCCAGTGGCAGCTACAATGAGCAGTTCTTC. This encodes CASGSYNEQFF.

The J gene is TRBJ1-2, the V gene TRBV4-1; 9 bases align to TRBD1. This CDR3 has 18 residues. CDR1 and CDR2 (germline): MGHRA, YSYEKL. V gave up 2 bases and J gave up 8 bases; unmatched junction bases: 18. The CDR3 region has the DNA TGCGCCAGCAGCCAACCCACGACAGGGGGAAGTGGCAAAGTCGGCTACACCTTC. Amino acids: CASSQPTTGGSGKVGYTF.

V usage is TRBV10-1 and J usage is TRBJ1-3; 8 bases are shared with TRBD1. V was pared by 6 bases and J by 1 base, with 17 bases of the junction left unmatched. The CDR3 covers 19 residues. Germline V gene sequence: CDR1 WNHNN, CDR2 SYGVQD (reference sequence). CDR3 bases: TGCGCCAGCAGGGGGAAGACAGGGGTTTATTTACTTTCTGGAAACACCATATATTTT. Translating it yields CASRGKTGVYLLSGNTIYF.